The clone carrying this T cell receptor beta chain was counted only a few times. This sample was included in a study of blood T cell repertoires in COVID-19. The overall study: PBMCs, B-cell-depleted T cells, or T cells provided the cDNA or gDNA that made up the material.

Germline V lookup: CDR1 SNHLY, CDR2 FYNNEI. The CDR3 is made up of 15 amino acids. V lost 3 bases to trimming and J lost 3 bases, with 12 bases between them. Only in-frame clones appear in the TCRdb table, and some are missing; sequencing was by immunoSEQ multiplex PCR. The table includes 95,000 to 100,000 clones, 84% detected once. The chain is built from TRBV2 and TRBJ1-5; D remains ambiguous. Input material: peripheral blood. This clonotype was sampled from a human donor in a cohort sampled during active COVID-19. In nucleotides, the CDR3 is TGTGCCAGCAGTGAGATCGGGGTTCTCAATCAGCCCCAGCATTTT. Translated, it gives CASSEIGVLNQPQHF.